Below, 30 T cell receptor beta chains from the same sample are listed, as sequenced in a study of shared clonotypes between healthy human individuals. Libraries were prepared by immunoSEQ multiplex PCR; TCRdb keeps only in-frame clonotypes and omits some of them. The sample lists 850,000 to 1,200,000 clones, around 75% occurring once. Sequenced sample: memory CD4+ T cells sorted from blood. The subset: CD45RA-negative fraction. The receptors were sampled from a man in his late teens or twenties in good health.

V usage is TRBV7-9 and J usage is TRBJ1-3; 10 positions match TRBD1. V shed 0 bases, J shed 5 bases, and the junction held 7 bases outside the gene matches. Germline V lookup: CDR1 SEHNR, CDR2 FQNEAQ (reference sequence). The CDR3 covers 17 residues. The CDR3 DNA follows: TGTGCCAGCAGCTTAGCCGTCGGGACAGGGGACAGAAACACCATATATTTT. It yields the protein CASSLAVGTGDRNTIYF.

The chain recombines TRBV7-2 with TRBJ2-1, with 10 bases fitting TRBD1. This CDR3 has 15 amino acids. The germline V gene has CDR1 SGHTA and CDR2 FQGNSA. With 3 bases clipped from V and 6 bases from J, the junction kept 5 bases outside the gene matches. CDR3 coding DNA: TGTGCCAGCAGCTTTGCCCGGACAGGGGGCAATGAGCAGTTCTTC. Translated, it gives CASSFARTGGNEQFF.

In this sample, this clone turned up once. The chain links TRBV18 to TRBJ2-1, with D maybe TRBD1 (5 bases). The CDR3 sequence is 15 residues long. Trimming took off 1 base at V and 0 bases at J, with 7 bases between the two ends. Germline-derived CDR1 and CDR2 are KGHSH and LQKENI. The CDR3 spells CASSPRGNSYNEQFF. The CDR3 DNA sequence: TGTGCCAGCTCACCACGGGGCAACTCCTACAATGAGCAGTTCTTC.

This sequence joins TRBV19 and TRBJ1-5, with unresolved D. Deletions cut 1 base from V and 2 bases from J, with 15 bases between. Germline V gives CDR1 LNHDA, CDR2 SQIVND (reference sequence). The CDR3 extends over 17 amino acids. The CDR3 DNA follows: TGTGCCAGTAGTATAGCTGGACTTCCCCAGGGCAATCAGCCCCAGCATTTT. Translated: CASSIAGLPQGNQPQHF.

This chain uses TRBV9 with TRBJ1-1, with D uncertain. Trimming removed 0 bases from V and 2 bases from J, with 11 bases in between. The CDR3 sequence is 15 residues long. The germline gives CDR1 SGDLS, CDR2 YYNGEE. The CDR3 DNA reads TGTGCCAGCAGCGTAGATGGATCACTCAACACTGAAGCTTTCTTT. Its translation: CASSVDGSLNTEAFF.

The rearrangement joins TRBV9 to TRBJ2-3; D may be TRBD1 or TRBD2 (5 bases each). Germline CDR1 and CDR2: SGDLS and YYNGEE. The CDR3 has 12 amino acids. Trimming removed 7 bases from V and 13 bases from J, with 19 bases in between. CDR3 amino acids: CASPPPGPIKYF. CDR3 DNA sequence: TGTGCCAGCCCCCCCCCGGGACCTATCAAGTATTTT.

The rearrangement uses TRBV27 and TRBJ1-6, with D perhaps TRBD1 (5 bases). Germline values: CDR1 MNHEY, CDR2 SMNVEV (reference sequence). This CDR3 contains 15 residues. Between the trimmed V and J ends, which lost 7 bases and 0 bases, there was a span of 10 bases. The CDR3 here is CASNSGSSYNSPLHF. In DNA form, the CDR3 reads TGTGCCAGCAACTCAGGGAGCTCCTATAATTCACCCCTCCACTTT.

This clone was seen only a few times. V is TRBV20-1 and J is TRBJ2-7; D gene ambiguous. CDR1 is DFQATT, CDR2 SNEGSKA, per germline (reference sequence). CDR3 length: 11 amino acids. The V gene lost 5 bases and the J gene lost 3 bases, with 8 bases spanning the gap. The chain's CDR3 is CSAGDNYEQYF. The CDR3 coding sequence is TGCAGTGCTGGTGACAACTACGAGCAGTACTTC.

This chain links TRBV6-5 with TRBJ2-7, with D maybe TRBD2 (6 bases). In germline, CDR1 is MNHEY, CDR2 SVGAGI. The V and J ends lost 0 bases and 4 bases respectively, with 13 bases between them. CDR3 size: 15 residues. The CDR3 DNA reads TGTGCCAGCAGTTACTCAAGCGGGCGATTTTACGAGCAGTACTTC. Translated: CASSYSSGRFYEQYF.

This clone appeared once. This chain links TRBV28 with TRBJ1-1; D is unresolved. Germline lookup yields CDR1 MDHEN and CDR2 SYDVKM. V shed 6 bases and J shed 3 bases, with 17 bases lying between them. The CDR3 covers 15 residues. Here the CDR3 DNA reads TGTGCCAGCAGCTCACTATGGAAAGTAGACACTGAAGCTTTCTTT. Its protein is CASSSLWKVDTEAFF.

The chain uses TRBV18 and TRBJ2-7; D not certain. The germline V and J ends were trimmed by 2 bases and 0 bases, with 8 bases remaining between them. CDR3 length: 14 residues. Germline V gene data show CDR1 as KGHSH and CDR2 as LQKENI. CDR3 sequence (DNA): TGTGCCAGCTCACCAACTTCAGGCTCCTACGAGCAGTACTTC. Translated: CASSPTSGSYEQYF.

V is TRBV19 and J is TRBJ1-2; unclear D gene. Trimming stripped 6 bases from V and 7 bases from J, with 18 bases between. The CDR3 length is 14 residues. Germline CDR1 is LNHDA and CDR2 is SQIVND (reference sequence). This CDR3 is CASRPTSALPGYTF. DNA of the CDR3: TGTGCCAGTAGGCCGACAAGTGCCCTCCCTGGCTACACCTTC.

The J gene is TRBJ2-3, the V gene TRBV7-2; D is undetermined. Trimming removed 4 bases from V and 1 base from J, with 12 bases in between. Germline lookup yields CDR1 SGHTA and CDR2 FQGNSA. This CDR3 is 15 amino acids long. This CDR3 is CASSSQSARTDTQYF. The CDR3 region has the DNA TGTGCCAGCAGCTCTCAGAGCGCTCGCACAGATACGCAGTATTTT.

The CDR3: CASSLVAGANEQFF. The CDR3 coding sequence is TGTGCCAGCAGCTTAGTAGCGGGGGCCAATGAGCAGTTCTTC. V is TRBV7-2 and J is TRBJ2-1, with 9 bases that match TRBD2. The J segment lost 6 bases and the V segment lost 1 base, leaving 1 base of the junction unmatched. CDR1 and CDR2 from the germline V gene are SGHTA and FQGNSA. The CDR3 sequence is 14 residues long.

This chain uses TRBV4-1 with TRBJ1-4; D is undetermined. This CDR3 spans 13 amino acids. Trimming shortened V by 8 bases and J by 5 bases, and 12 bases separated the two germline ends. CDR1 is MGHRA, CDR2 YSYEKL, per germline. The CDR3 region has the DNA TGCGCCAGCTCAGCTTTGTCAAATGAAAAACTGTTTTTT. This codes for CASSALSNEKLFF.

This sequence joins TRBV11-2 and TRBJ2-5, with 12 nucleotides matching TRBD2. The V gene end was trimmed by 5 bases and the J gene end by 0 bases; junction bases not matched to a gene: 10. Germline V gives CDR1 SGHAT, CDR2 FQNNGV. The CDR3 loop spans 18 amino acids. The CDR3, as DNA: TGTGCCAGCAGCCCATTCCCTAGACTAGCGGGGGACCAAGAGACCCAGTACTTC. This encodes CASSPFPRLAGDQETQYF.

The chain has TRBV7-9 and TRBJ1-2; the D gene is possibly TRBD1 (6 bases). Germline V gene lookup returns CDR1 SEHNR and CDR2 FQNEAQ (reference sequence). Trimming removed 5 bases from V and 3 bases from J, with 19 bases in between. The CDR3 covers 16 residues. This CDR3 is CASSHLRPQGHYGYTF. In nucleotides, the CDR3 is TGTGCCAGCAGCCACCTAAGACCACAGGGTCACTATGGCTACACCTTC. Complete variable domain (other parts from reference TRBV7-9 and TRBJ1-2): DTGVSQNPRHKITKRGQNVTFRCDPISEHNRLYWYRQTLGQGPEFLTYFQNEAQLEKSRLLSDRFSAERPKGSFSTLEIQRTEQGDSAMYLCASSHLRPQGHYGYTFGSGTRLTVV.

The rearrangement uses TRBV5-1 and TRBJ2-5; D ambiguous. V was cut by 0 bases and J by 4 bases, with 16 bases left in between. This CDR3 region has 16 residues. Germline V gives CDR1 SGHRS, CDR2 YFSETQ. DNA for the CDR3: TGCGCCAGCAGCTTGGGGGCAGGCCCCCCCCCAGAGACCCAGTACTTC. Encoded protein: CASSLGAGPPPETQYF.

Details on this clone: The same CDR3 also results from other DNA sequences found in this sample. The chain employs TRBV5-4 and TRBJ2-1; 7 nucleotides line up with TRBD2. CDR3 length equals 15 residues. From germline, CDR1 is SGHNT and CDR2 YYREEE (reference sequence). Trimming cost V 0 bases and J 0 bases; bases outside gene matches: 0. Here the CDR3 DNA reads TGTGCCAGCAGCTTGGGCGGGGGCTCCTACAATGAGCAGTTCTTC. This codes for CASSLGGGSYNEQFF.

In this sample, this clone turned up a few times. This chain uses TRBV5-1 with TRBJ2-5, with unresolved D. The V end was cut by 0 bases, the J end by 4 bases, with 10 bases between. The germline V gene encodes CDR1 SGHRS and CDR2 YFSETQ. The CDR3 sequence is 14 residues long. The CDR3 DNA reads TGCGCCAGCAGCTTGGTGCAGTCCGGAGAGACCCAGTACTTC. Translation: CASSLVQSGETQYF.

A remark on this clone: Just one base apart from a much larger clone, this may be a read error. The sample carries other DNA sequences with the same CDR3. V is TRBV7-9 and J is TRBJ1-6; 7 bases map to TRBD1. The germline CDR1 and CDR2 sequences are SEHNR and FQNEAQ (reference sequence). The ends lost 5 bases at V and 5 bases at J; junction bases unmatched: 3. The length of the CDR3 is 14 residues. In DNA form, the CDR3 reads TGTGCCAGCAGCCCGGGACAGAATAATTCACCCCTCCACTTT. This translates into CASSPGQNNSPLHF. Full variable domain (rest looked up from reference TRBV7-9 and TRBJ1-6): DTGVSQNPRHKITKRGQNVTFRCDPISEHNRLYWYRQTLGQGPEFLTYFQNEAQLEKSRLLSDRFSAERPKGSFSTLEIQRTEQGDSAMYLCASSPGQNNSPLHFGNGTRLTVT.

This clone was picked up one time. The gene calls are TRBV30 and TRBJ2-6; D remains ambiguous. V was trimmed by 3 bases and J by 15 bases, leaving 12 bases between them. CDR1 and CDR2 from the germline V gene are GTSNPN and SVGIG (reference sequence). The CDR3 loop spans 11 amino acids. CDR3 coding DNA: TGTGCCTGGAGCGATACATGGGACCTGACTTTC. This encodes CAWSDTWDLTF.

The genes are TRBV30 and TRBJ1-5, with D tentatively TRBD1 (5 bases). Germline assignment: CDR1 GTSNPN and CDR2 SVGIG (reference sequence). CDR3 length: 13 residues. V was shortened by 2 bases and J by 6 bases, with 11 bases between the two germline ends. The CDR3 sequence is CAWSTKGVQPQHF. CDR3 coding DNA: TGTGCCTGGAGTACTAAAGGGGTTCAGCCCCAGCATTTT.

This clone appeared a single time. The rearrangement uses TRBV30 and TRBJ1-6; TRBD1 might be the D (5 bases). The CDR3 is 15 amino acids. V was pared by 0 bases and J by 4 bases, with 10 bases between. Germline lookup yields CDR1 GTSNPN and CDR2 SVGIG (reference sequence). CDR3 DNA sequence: TGTGCCTGGAGTGTAGGTTCAGGGTATAATTCACCCCTCCACTTT. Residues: CAWSVGSGYNSPLHF.

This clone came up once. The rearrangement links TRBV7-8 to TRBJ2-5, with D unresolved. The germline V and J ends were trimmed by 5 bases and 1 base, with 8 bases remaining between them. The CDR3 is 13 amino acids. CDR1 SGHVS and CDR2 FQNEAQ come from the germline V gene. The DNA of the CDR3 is TGTGCCAGCAGCGTAGACACCCAAGAGACCCAGTACTTC. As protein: CASSVDTQETQYF. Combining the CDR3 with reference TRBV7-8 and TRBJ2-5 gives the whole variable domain GAGVSQSPRYKVAKRGQDVALRCDPISGHVSLFWYQQALGQGPEFLTYFQNEAQLDKSGLPSDRFFAERPEGSVSTLKIQRTQQEDSAVYLCASSVDTQETQYFGPGTRLLVL.

DNA of the CDR3: TGTGCCAGCAGGGACAGGGGGCGAAATGAAAAACTGTTTTTT. It translates to CASRDRGRNEKLFF. The chain employs TRBV6-1 and TRBJ1-4; 11 bases line up with TRBD1. Germline CDR1 MNHNS, CDR2 SASEGT. This CDR3 spans 14 amino acids. The J segment lost 5 bases and the V segment lost 6 bases, leaving 2 bases of the junction unmatched.

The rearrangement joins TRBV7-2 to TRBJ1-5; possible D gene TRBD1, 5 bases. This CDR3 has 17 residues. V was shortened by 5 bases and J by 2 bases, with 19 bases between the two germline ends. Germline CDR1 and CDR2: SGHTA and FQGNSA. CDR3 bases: TGTGCCAGCAGCCCCCGGGACGGGAGGGTGGGCAATCAGCCCCAGCATTTT. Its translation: CASSPRDGRVGNQPQHF.

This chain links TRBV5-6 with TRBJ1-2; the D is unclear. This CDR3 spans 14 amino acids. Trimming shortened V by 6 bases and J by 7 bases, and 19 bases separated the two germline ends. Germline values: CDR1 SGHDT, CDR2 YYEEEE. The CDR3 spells CASTPTPPLGGYTF. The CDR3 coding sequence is TGTGCCAGCACCCCGACCCCCCCCCTTGGTGGCTACACCTTC.

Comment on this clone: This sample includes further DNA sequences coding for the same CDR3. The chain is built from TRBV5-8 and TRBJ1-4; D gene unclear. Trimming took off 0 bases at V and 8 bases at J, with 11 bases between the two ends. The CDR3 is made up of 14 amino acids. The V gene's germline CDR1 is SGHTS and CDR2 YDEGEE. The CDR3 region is CASSLGQVGEKLFF. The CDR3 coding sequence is TGTGCCAGCAGCTTGGGGCAAGTAGGCGAAAAACTGTTTTTT.

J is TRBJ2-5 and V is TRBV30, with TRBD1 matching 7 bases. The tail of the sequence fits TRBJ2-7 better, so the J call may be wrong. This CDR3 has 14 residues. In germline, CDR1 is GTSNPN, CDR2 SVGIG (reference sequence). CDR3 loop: CAWSVKGQSYEQYF. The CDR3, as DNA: TGTGCCTGGAGTGTCAAGGGACAGTCCTACGAGCAGTACTTC.